This is a list of T cell receptor beta chains from one sample in a study of T cell responses to AZD1222 COVID-19 vaccine. Assay: immunoSEQ multiplex PCR; the TCRdb copy retains only in-frame clones and omits some. The sample has 73,000 or so clones; around 82% are singletons. This material consisted of peripheral blood, taken 28 days after the second AZD1222 dose. The receptors stem from an adult who received the AZD1222 COVID-19 vaccine. CDR3s include the opening cysteine and the closing phenylalanine or tryptophan. Fields, in order: D gene, J gene, clone size, V gene, CDR3 protein, CDR3 DNA. The D gene is left open where the match is weak. Some rows mark clone size as missing; the rest say once, few, many or name a class of expanded clone.

TRBD2 TRBJ2-7 few TRBV7-6 CASSLASGGGYEQYF TGTGCCAGCAGCTTAGCGTCGGGAGGAGGCTACGAGCAGTACTTC
NA TRBJ1-5 NA TRBV12-2 CASRPELGQTGEEVKRNQPQHF TGTGCAAGTCGCCCCGAATTGGGCCAGACAGGGGAAGAAGTGAAGAGGAATCAGCCCCAGCATTTT
NA TRBJ2-6 NA TRBV19 CASISGGAGANVLTF TGTGCCAGTATATCGGGGGGCGCTGGGGCCAACGTCCTGACTTTC
NA TRBJ2-3 NA TRBV25-1 CASSELRKGTQYF TGTGCCAGCAGTGAACTAAGGAAGGGTACGCAGTATTTT
NA TRBJ2-2 NA TRBV5-1 CASSSNAGNTGELFF TGCGCCAGCAGCTCCAACGCGGGGAACACCGGGGAGCTGTTTTTT
TRBD1 TRBJ1-2 NA TRBV7-7 CASSSWDRGPDGYTF TGTGCTAGCAGCTCCTGGGACAGGGGGCCTGATGGCTACACCTTC
NA TRBJ1-2 NA TRBV10-2 CASKTQENYGYTF TGCGCCAGCAAAACCCAGGAGAACTATGGCTACACCTTC
NA TRBJ2-2 once TRBV4-1 CASSQALRQNTGELFF TGCGCCAGCAGCCAAGCTCTAAGACAGAACACCGGGGAGCTGTTTTTT
TRBD1 TRBJ2-4 NA TRBV28 CASSTLTGGGNIQYF TGTGCCAGCAGCACCCTCACAGGGGGCGGAAACATTCAGTACTTC
NA TRBJ2-3 NA TRBV6-5 CATKGLSTDTQYF TGTGCCACCAAAGGGCTAAGCACAGATACGCAGTATTTT
NA TRBJ2-7 few TRBV7-8 CASGKAGPMGEQYF TGTGCCAGCGGGAAGGCGGGTCCGATGGGCGAGCAGTACTTC
TRBD2 TRBJ2-3 once TRBV19 CASSTPRTSGQDTQYF TGTGCCAGTAGTACCCCTCGGACTAGCGGGCAAGATACGCAGTATTTT
TRBD2 TRBJ2-3 NA TRBV6-1 CASSGDWREGRSPHTDTQYF TGTGCCAGCAGTGGGGACTGGCGGGAGGGCCGGTCCCCCCACACAGATACGCAGTATTTT
NA TRBJ2-2 NA TRBV11-2 CASSLESTGELFF TGTGCCAGCAGCTTAGAGTCCACCGGGGAGCTGTTTTTT
TRBD1 TRBJ2-1 NA TRBV7-2 CASSSTWDRGRNEQFF TGTGCCAGCAGCTCAACCTGGGACAGGGGGCGAAATGAGCAGTTCTTC
TRBD2 TRBJ2-7 NA TRBV28 CASSPGGSAYEQYF TGTGCCAGCAGTCCGGGGGGGAGCGCCTACGAGCAGTACTTC
NA TRBJ2-2 NA TRBV5-6 CASSGAFFKGYTGELFF TGTGCCAGCAGCGGGGCCTTTTTTAAGGGCTACACCGGGGAGCTGTTTTTT
TRBD2 TRBJ2-1 NA TRBV18 CASSPVASGTEQFF TGTGCCAGCTCACCAGTCGCTAGCGGGACTGAGCAGTTCTTC
NA TRBJ1-1 once TRBV7-2 CASSPQRDTEAFF TGTGCCAGCAGCCCGCAGCGGGATACTGAAGCTTTCTTT
NA TRBJ2-2 NA TRBV24-1 CATSDLRGGIGELFF TGTGCCACCAGTGATTTAAGGGGGGGAATCGGGGAGCTGTTTTTT
NA TRBJ1-1 NA TRBV4-3 CASSQVRGFSTEAFF TGCGCCAGCAGCCAAGTAAGGGGTTTTAGCACTGAAGCTTTCTTT
NA TRBJ2-5 NA TRBV30 CAWSSSTGFSETQYF TGTGCCTGGAGTTCATCGACAGGTTTTTCGGAGACCCAGTACTTC
NA TRBJ2-4 once TRBV11-3 CASSLGIGGKNIQYF TGTGCCAGCAGCTTAGGGATAGGGGGCAAAAACATTCAGTACTTC
TRBD2 TRBJ2-1 NA TRBV19 CASSIMTSGYNEQFF TGTGCCAGTAGTATTATGACTAGCGGCTACAATGAGCAGTTCTTC
TRBD1 TRBJ1-5 NA TRBV5-1 CASRTGIGSNQPQHF TGCGCCAGCCGGACAGGGATCGGTAGCAATCAGCCCCAGCATTTT
TRBD1 TRBJ2-6 NA TRBV30 CASARDRVKTGANVLTF TGTGCCTCAGCCCGGGACAGGGTCAAGACTGGGGCCAACGTCCTGACTTTC
NA TRBJ2-3 NA TRBV20-1 CSAYSADTQYF TGCAGTGCTTACTCTGCGGATACGCAGTATTTT
TRBD2 TRBJ2-5 NA TRBV7-3 CASSRTGTSGGETQYF TGTGCCAGCAGCCGGACAGGGACTAGCGGGGGAGAGACCCAGTACTTC
NA TRBJ2-7 NA TRBV12-3/TRBV12-4 CASSLGTADEQYF TGTGCCAGCAGTTTAGGGACAGCTGACGAGCAGTACTTC
NA TRBJ2-1 NA TRBV5-1 CASSPDPTNLPEQFF TGCGCCAGCAGCCCCGACCCTACGAATCTTCCTGAGCAGTTCTTC
NA TRBJ1-4 few TRBV30 CAWSAETAEEKLFF TGTGCCTGGAGTGCCGAGACAGCGGAGGAAAAACTGTTTTTT
TRBD1 TRBJ1-2 NA TRBV4-3 CASSQAGTGTNGYTF TGCGCCAGCAGCCAAGCCGGGACAGGGACCAATGGCTACACCTTC
NA TRBJ2-3 once TRBV7-9 CASSLIPDTQYF TGTGCCAGCAGCTTAATACCAGATACGCAGTATTTT
NA TRBJ1-5 NA TRBV19 CASSMGGHQPQHF TGTGCCAGTAGTATGGGGGGACATCAGCCCCAGCATTTT
NA TRBJ1-3 few TRBV29-1 CSVAGTRSGNTIYF TGCAGCGTCGCCGGGACGCGCTCTGGAAACACCATATATTTT
TRBD2 TRBJ2-1 few TRBV7-9 CASSPPGLADINEQFF TGTGCCAGCAGCCCGCCGGGACTAGCGGATATAAATGAGCAGTTCTTC
NA TRBJ2-3 NA TRBV4-2 CASSQGVAVTDTQYF TGTGCCAGCAGCCAAGGGGTGGCGGTCACAGATACGCAGTATTTT
NA TRBJ1-1 NA TRBV28 CASSTGNTEAFF TGTGCCAGCAGTACGGGGAACACTGAAGCTTTCTTT
NA TRBJ2-7 once TRBV30 CAGRDSSYEQYF TGTGCCGGGCGGGACAGCTCCTACGAGCAGTACTTC
NA TRBJ1-4 NA TRBV12-3/TRBV12-4 CASSWGEGEKLFF TGTGCCAGCAGTTGGGGAGAGGGGGAAAAACTGTTTTTT
NA TRBJ2-7 few TRBV21-1 CASSPTSGADEQYF TGTGCCAGCAGCCCGACTAGCGGCGCGGATGAGCAGTACTTC
NA TRBJ2-2 NA TRBV24-1 CATSDPGPGKNTGELFF TGTGCCACCAGTGATCCCGGGCCAGGGAAGAACACCGGGGAGTTGTTTTTT
NA TRBJ2-5 NA TRBV27 CASSRSGLETQYF TGTGCCAGCAGTCGCTCAGGGTTGGAGACCCAGTACTTC
NA TRBJ1-5 NA TRBV6-2/TRBV6-3 CASSDLRGKSQHF TGTGCCAGCAGTGATCTACGGGGGAAGTCCCAGCATTTT
NA TRBJ2-4 NA TRBV28 CASSLAGTKNIQYF TGTGCCAGCAGTTTAGCAGGGACCAAAAACATTCAGTACTTC
NA TRBJ2-5 NA TRBV28 CASSWVSANIGEETQYF TGTGCCAGCAGTTGGGTATCGGCGAACATAGGGGAAGAGACCCAGTACTTC
TRBD2 TRBJ2-1 NA TRBV27 CASKLAGGPSHNEQFF TGTGCCAGCAAACTAGCGGGAGGGCCGTCCCACAATGAGCAGTTCTTC
NA TRBJ2-3 NA TRBV2 CASTLRLLRTTSTDTQYF TGTGCCAGTACACTGAGGCTCTTGAGGACGACTAGCACAGATACGCAGTATTTT
NA TRBJ1-6 NA TRBV5-1 CASSLQRSNSPLHF TGCGCCAGCAGCTTGCAGAGGTCGAATTCACCCCTCCACTTT
NA TRBJ2-1 once TRBV4-2 CASSQPILGPEQFF TGTGCCAGCAGCCAACCCATCCTAGGTCCTGAGCAGTTCTTC
TRBD2 TRBJ2-1 NA TRBV11-2 CATGRGLAGLSYNEQFF TGTGCCACTGGACGAGGACTAGCGGGCCTCTCCTACAATGAGCAGTTCTTC
NA TRBJ1-5 NA TRBV19 CASSIAREDQPQHF TGTGCCAGTAGTATAGCGAGGGAAGATCAGCCCCAGCATTTT
NA TRBJ2-7 NA TRBV19 CASSIAGTAVYEQYF TGTGCCAGTAGTATAGCCGGGACGGCAGTCTACGAGCAGTACTTC
NA TRBJ1-4 few TRBV18 CASSPRVDEKLFF TGTGCCAGCTCACCCAGGGTGGATGAAAAACTGTTTTTT